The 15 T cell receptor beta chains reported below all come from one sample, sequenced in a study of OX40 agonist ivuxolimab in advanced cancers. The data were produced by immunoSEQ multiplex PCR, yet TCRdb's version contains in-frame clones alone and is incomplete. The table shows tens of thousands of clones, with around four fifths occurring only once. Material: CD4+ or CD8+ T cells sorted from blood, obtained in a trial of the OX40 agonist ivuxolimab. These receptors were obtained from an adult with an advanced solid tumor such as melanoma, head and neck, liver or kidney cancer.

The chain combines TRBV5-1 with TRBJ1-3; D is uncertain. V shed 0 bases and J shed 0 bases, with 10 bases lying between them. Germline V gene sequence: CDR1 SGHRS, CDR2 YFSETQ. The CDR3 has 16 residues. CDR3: CASSLDGRFSGNTIYF. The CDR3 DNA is TGCGCCAGCAGCTTGGATGGACGGTTCTCTGGAAACACCATATATTTT.

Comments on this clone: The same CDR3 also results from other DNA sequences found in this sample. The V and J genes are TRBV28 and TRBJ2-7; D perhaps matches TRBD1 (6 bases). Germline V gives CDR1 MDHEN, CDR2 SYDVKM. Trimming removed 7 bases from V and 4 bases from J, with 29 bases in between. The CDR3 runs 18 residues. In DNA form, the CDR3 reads TGTGCCAGCAAAGAACTAGGGACACAACCCAAGGGGTCGTACGAGCAGTACTTC. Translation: CASKELGTQPKGSYEQYF.

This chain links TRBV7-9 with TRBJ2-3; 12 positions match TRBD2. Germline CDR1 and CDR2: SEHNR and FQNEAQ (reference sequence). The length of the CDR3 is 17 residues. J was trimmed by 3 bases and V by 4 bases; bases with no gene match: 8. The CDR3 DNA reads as TGTGCCAGCAGCTACGCACTAGCGGGGGGTCTAACAGATACGCAGTATTTT. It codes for CASSYALAGGLTDTQYF.

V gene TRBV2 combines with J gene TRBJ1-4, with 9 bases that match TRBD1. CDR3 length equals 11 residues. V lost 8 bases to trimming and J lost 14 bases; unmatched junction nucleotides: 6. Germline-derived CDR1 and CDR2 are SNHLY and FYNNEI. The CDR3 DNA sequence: TGTGCCAGCGACAGGGGGTTAAGGCTGTTTTTT. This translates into CASDRGLRLFF.

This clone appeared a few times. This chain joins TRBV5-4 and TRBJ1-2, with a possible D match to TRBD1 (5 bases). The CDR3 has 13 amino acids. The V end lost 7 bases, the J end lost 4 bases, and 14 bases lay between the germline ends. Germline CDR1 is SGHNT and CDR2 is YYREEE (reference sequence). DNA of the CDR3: TGTGCCAGCCCCTCAGGGAGAGGCTATGGCTACACCTTC. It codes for CASPSGRGYGYTF.

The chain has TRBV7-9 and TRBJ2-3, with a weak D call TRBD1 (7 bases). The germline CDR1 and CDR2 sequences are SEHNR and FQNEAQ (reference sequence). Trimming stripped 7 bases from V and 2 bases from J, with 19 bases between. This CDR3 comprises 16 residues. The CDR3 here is CASIFGGGPATDTQYF. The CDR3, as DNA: TGTGCCAGCATCTTCGGAGGGGGCCCCGCCACAGATACGCAGTATTTT.

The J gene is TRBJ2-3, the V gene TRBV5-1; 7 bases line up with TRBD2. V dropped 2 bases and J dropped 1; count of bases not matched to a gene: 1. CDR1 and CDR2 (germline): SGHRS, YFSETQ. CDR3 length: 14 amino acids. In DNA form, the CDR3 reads TGCGCCAGCAGCTTCCGGGAGGGCACAGATACGCAGTATTTT. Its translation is CASSFREGTDTQYF.

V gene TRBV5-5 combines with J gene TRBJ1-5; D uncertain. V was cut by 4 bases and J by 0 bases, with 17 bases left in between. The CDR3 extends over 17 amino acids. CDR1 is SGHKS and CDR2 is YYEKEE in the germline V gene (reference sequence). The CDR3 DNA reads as TGTGCCAGCAGCCAAGATCGGGCAGAGTATAGCAATCAGCCCCAGCATTTT. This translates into CASSQDRAEYSNQPQHF.

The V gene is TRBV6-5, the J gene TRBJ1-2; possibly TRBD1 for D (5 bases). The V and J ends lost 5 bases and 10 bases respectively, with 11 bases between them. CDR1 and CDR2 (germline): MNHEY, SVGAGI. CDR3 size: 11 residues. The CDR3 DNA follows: TGTGCCAGCAGTGGGACGGGTTACTACACCTTC. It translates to CASSGTGYYTF.

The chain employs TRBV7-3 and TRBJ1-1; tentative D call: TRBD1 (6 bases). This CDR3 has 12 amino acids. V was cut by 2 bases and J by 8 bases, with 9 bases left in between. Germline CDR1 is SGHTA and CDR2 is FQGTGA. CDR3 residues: CASSLGTGEAFF. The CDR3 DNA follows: TGTGCCAGCAGCTTAGGAACAGGGGAAGCTTTCTTT.

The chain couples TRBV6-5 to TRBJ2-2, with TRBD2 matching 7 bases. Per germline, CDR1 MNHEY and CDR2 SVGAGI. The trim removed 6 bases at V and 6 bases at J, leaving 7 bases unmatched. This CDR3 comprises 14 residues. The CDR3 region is CASSIDREAGELFF. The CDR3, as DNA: TGTGCCAGCAGCATAGATCGGGAGGCCGGGGAGCTGTTTTTT.

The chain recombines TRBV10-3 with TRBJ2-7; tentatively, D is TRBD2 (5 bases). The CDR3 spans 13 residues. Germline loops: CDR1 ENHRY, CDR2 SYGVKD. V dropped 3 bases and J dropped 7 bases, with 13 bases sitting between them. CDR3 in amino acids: CAISESRDGEQYV. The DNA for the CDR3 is TGTGCCATCAGTGAATCGAGGGATGGAGAGCAGTACGTC.

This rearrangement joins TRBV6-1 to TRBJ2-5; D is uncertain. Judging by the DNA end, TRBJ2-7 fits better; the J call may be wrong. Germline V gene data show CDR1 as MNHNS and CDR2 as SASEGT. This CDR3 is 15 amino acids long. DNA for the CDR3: TGTGCCAGCAGTGATAATATTGGGTTCTCCTACGAGCAGTACTTC. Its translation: CASSDNIGFSYEQYF.

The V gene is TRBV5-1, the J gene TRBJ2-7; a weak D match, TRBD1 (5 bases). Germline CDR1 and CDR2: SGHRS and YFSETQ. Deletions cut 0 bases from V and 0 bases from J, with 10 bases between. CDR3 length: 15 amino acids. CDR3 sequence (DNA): TGCGCCAGCAGCTTGGGGCAGGGCGGCTCCTACGAGCAGTACTTC. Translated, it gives CASSLGQGGSYEQYF.

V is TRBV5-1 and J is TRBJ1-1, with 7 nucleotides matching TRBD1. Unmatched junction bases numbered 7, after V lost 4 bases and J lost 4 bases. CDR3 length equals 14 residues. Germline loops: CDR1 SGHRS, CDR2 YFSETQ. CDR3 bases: TGCGCCAGCAGCACTACAGGGGCGGTCACTGAAGCTTTCTTT. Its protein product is CASSTTGAVTEAFF.